Below are 23 T cell receptor beta chains sequenced from a single sample in a study of cytomegalovirus exposure and HLA in healthy donors. Data came from immunoSEQ multiplex PCR; TCRdb stores just in-frame clones and leaves some out. The sample has around 120,000 clones; roughly 89% are singletons. The sequenced sample consisted of PBMCs. The receptor source for this set is a woman younger than 30 in good health and CMV-seronegative.

This clone was detected only a few times. This chain links TRBV14 with TRBJ2-1; TRBD2 agrees at 9 bases. The V gene's germline CDR1 is SGHDN and CDR2 FVKESK. V gave up 5 bases and J gave up 3 bases; unmatched junction bases: 17. The CDR3 consists of 19 residues. The CDR3 sequence is CASSTPPGTSNRVYNEQFF. In nucleotides, the CDR3 is TGTGCCAGCAGCACCCCCCCCGGGACTAGCAATAGGGTCTACAATGAGCAGTTCTTC.

The chain recombines TRBV6-5 with TRBJ2-4; TRBD2 is a possible D gene (5 bases). The CDR3 covers 15 residues. The V and J ends lost 4 bases and 1 base respectively, with 11 bases between them. From germline, CDR1 is MNHEY and CDR2 SVGAGI. The CDR3 loop reads CASSSLRGAKNIQYF. The CDR3 bases are TGTGCCAGCAGTTCTCTAAGAGGGGCCAAAAACATTCAGTACTTC.

The chain is built from TRBV18 and TRBJ1-2; no clear D. Trimming pared 3 bases from V and 7 bases from J, leaving 15 bases between. The CDR3 has 14 residues. Germline values: CDR1 KGHSH, CDR2 LQKENI. The CDR3 DNA follows: TGTGCCAGCTCACCCGACACGGGAATCGGTGGCTACACCTTC. It yields the protein CASSPDTGIGGYTF.

The J gene is TRBJ1-1, the V gene TRBV5-1, with 9 bases fitting TRBD1. The junction had 6 bases not matched to a gene; V was cut back by 2 bases and J by 4 bases. The V gene's germline CDR1 is SGHRS and CDR2 YFSETQ. The CDR3 loop spans 15 amino acids. The CDR3 bases are TGCGCCAGCAGCTTATCCCGGGACAGGGTCACTGAAGCTTTCTTT. Translating it yields CASSLSRDRVTEAFF.

The chain employs TRBV7-9 and TRBJ1-2; 9 bases align to TRBD1. This CDR3 has 14 residues. The V and J ends lost 3 bases and 8 bases, in that order; junction bases with no gene match: 7. The germline V gene encodes CDR1 SEHNR and CDR2 FQNEAQ (reference sequence). CDR3 bases: TGTGCCAGCAGCTTGGGGACAGGGAGAGGAGGCTACACCTTC. It translates to CASSLGTGRGGYTF.

Of note for this clone: Other nucleotide sequences from this sample produce the same CDR3. The chain links TRBV28 to TRBJ1-6; the D gene is possibly TRBD1 (5 bases). V dropped 2 bases and J dropped 6 bases, with 11 bases sitting between them. The CDR3 consists of 15 residues. Germline loops: CDR1 MDHEN, CDR2 SYDVKM. CDR3 DNA: TGTGCCAGCAGTTTAGGCGGGGCAGGTAATTCACCCCTCCACTTT. Protein product: CASSLGGAGNSPLHF.

J is TRBJ1-1 and V is TRBV6-5, with TRBD1 matching 7 bases. The ends lost 8 bases at V and 0 bases at J; junction bases unmatched: 9. The germline gives CDR1 MNHEY, CDR2 SVGAGI. This CDR3 comprises 15 residues. The chain's CDR3 is CASVPGGFMNTEAFF. CDR3 DNA sequence: TGTGCCAGCGTCCCAGGGGGGTTCATGAACACTGAAGCTTTCTTT.

CDR3 nucleotide sequence: TGTGCCAGCAGTCTGACCGGGACAGGGGTGGATCCCCTCCACTTT. Amino acids: CASSLTGTGVDPLHF. The chain combines TRBV2 with TRBJ1-6; 10 positions match TRBD1. The CDR3 runs 15 residues. CDR1 SNHLY and CDR2 FYNNEI come from the germline V gene. V lost 5 bases to trimming and J lost 13 bases; unmatched junction nucleotides: 11.

This sequence joins TRBV5-1 and TRBJ2-3; D may be TRBD1 (6 bases). CDR3 length: 14 residues. The V end lost 5 bases, the J end lost 4 bases, and 14 bases lay between the germline ends. Germline CDR1 SGHRS, CDR2 YFSETQ. The CDR3 coding sequence is TGCGCCAGCAGGCCTAACAGGGATTCAGATACGCAGTATTTT. It is translated as CASRPNRDSDTQYF. Full variable domain (outside the CDR3, taken from reference TRBV5-1 and TRBJ2-3): KAGVTQTPRYLIKTRGQQVTLSCSPISGHRSVSWYQQTPGQGLQFLFEYFSETQRNKGNFPGRFSGRQFSNSRSEMNVSTLELGDSALYLCASRPNRDSDTQYFGPGTRLTVL.

CDR3 coding DNA: TGTGCCAGCAGTGCAATGAACGGACAGACGACCTCAGATACGCAGTATTTT. The encoded protein is CASSAMNGQTTSDTQYF. The rearrangement links TRBV6-4 to TRBJ2-3; tentative D call: TRBD1 (6 bases). The V end was cut by 4 bases, the J end by 4 bases, with 21 bases between. Germline V CDR1 and CDR2: MRHNA, SNTAGT. CDR3 length: 17 residues.

The rearrangement uses TRBV27 and TRBJ2-4, with 7 bases aligning to TRBD1. V shed 8 bases and J 4 bases; nucleotides not matched to a gene: 5. Germline lookup yields CDR1 MNHEY and CDR2 SMNVEV (reference sequence). This CDR3 has 13 amino acids. Written as DNA, the CDR3 is TGTGCCAGCGCCTCGGGACAGAAAAACATTCAGTACTTC. Protein: CASASGQKNIQYF.

The chain joins TRBV28 to TRBJ1-4; D ambiguous. This CDR3 comprises 14 residues. V was clipped by 4 bases and J by 1 base, with 7 bases between them. CDR1 is MDHEN and CDR2 is SYDVKM in the germline V gene. As DNA, the CDR3 is TGTGCCAGCAGTTCCAGGTTAACTAATGAAAAACTGTTTTTT. Protein sequence: CASSSRLTNEKLFF.

This chain uses TRBV30 with TRBJ1-1, with D possibly TRBD1 on 6 matching bases. Deletions cut 3 bases from V and 10 bases from J, with 21 bases between. The CDR3 is 14 residues long. Germline values: CDR1 GTSNPN, CDR2 SVGIG (reference sequence). The CDR3 here is CAWRNRVGVVGAFF. CDR3 bases: TGTGCCTGGAGAAACAGGGTGGGGGTCGTGGGAGCTTTCTTT. The full variable domain, completed using reference TRBV30 and TRBJ1-1, is SQTIHQWPATLVQPVGSPLSLECTVEGTSNPNLYWYRQAAGRGLQLLFYSVGIGQISSEVPQNLSASRPQDRQFILSSKKLLLSDSGFYLCAWRNRVGVVGAFFGQGTRLTVV.

The rearrangement joins TRBV6-6 to TRBJ1-2; 8 bases align to TRBD1. Germline CDR1 reads MNHNY; CDR2 reads SVGAGI (reference sequence). Trimming at V came to 11 bases and at J to 8 bases, leaving 13 bases not matched to a gene. The CDR3 sequence is 13 residues long. CDR3 sequence (DNA): TGTGCCCTCAATGTAGAACAGGGGGGAGGCTACACCTTC. Translating it yields CALNVEQGGGYTF.

The chain has TRBV11-1 and TRBJ2-5; the match to TRBD2 covers 13 bases. This CDR3 contains 15 residues. From germline, CDR1 is SGHAT and CDR2 FQDESV (reference sequence). With 5 bases clipped from V and 5 bases from J, the junction kept 5 bases outside the gene matches. The CDR3 sequence: CASSPTSGGLETQYF. The CDR3 DNA reads TGTGCCAGCAGCCCGACTAGCGGGGGGTTGGAGACCCAGTACTTC.

The rearrangement uses TRBV9 and TRBJ2-1, with 7 bases identical to TRBD1. The J segment lost 8 bases and the V segment lost 2 bases, leaving 4 bases of the junction unmatched. The CDR3 is 13 residues long. Germline lookup yields CDR1 SGDLS and CDR2 YYNGEE. Here the CDR3 DNA reads TGTGCCAGCAGCGTTGGGCAGGGGGATGAGCAGTTCTTC. This gives the protein CASSVGQGDEQFF.

This clone was found once. J is TRBJ2-7 and V is TRBV5-1; 8 bases map to TRBD2. Trimming took 4 bases from V and 2 from J; bases not matched to a gene: 8. Per the germline V gene, CDR1 is SGHRS and CDR2 is YFSETQ. CDR3 length equals 15 residues. CDR3 loop: CASSVASGQTYEQYF. The CDR3 DNA reads as TGCGCCAGCAGCGTAGCTAGCGGGCAGACCTACGAGCAGTACTTC.

This chain links TRBV27 with TRBJ1-2; 9 bases match TRBD1. The germline gives CDR1 MNHEY, CDR2 SMNVEV (reference sequence). V dropped 2 bases and J dropped 2; count of bases not matched to a gene: 3. There are 15 residues in the CDR3. The CDR3 DNA reads TGTGCCAGCAGTTTAACAGGACAGGGGAACTATGGCTACACCTTC. Residues: CASSLTGQGNYGYTF.

This clone was seen only a few times. The CDR3 loop reads CASSIRRGNNYGYTF. DNA of the CDR3: TGTGCCAGTAGTATCAGGCGGGGAAACAACTATGGCTACACCTTC. The chain has TRBV19 and TRBJ1-2; D ambiguous. CDR1 LNHDA and CDR2 SQIVND come from the germline V gene (reference sequence). There are 15 residues in the CDR3. Trimming removed 3 bases at V and 2 bases at J, with 13 bases between. The full variable domain, completed using reference TRBV19 and TRBJ1-2, is DGGITQSPKYLFRKEGQNVTLSCEQNLNHDAMYWYRQDPGQGLRLIYYSQIVNDFQKGDIAEGYSVSREKKESFPLTVTSAQKNPTAFYLCASSIRRGNNYGYTFGSGTRLTVV.

The chain is built from TRBV11-3 and TRBJ1-3; 8 nucleotides align to TRBD1. Germline V gives CDR1 SGHNT, CDR2 YENEEA. V dropped 1 base and J dropped 0; count of bases not matched to a gene: 8. This CDR3 contains 18 residues. CDR3 loop: CASSLVYGTGFSGNTIYF. The CDR3 DNA is TGTGCCAGCAGCTTAGTTTACGGGACAGGTTTCTCTGGAAACACCATATATTTT.

V and J are TRBV4-1 and TRBJ2-2; perhaps TRBD1 as D (5 bases). Per germline, CDR1 MGHRA and CDR2 YSYEKL. This CDR3 is 16 amino acids long. The germline V and J ends were trimmed by 4 bases and 0 bases, with 12 bases remaining between them. Here the CDR3 DNA reads TGCGCCAGCAGCCCCTGGGGCAGGGCGAACACCGGGGAGCTGTTTTTT. It codes for CASSPWGRANTGELFF.

The chain is built from TRBV18 and TRBJ1-2, with a weak D call TRBD1 (5 bases). The germline gives CDR1 KGHSH, CDR2 LQKENI. The CDR3 length is 14 residues. The V gene lost 6 bases and the J gene lost 0 bases, with 11 bases spanning the gap. Here the CDR3 DNA reads TGTGCCAGCTCCCCGACAGCTTCTAACTATGGCTACACCTTC. Protein: CASSPTASNYGYTF.

CDR3 loop: CASSKRGQGLYSYEQYF. CDR3 bases: TGTGCCAGCAGCAAACGGGGCCAGGGGCTATACTCCTACGAGCAGTACTTC. V and J are TRBV21-1 and TRBJ2-7; TRBD1, the D gene given by the table, was not confirmed from the DNA. TRBV21-1 is a documented pseudogene. This CDR3 is built from 17 residues.